The 32 T cell receptor beta chains below all came from one sample that was sequenced in a study of T cell changes during pregnancy in multiple sclerosis. Sequencing was performed with immunoSEQ multiplex PCR; in TCRdb, only in-frame clones are kept and a portion is missing. The table includes 30,000 to 40,000 clones, roughly 91% detected once. Material: CD8+ T cells from peripheral blood mononuclear cells, obtained in the second trimester of pregnancy. These receptors came from a female donor with multiple sclerosis, enrolled in a pregnancy study.

The chain joins TRBV4-3 to TRBJ2-7, with TRBD1 matching 7 bases. This CDR3 is built from 15 residues. V lost 4 bases to trimming and J lost 2 bases; unmatched junction nucleotides: 8. Per germline, CDR1 LGHNA and CDR2 YSLEER. CDR3 sequence reads: CASSRRQGSTYEQYF. In DNA form, the CDR3 reads TGCGCCAGCAGCCGGAGACAGGGTTCCACCTACGAGCAGTACTTC.

The gene calls are TRBV4-2 and TRBJ1-1; D is unresolved. Trimming removed 1 base from V and 1 base from J, with 10 bases in between. Germline CDR1 reads LGHNA; CDR2 reads YNFKEQ. The CDR3 length is 15 residues. Written as DNA, the CDR3 is TGTGCCAGCAGCCAAGTTGACGGGGAGAACACTGAAGCTTTCTTT. Protein product: CASSQVDGENTEAFF.

This clone appeared once. This rearrangement joins TRBV4-1 to TRBJ2-6, with a possible D match to TRBD1 (5 bases). This CDR3 has 14 residues. Deletions cut 8 bases from V and 2 bases from J, with 10 bases between. In germline, CDR1 is MGHRA, CDR2 YSYEKL. The CDR3 DNA is TGCGCCAGCGGTAGGGGTACTGGGGCCAACGTCCTGACTTTC. Amino acid sequence: CASGRGTGANVLTF.

The genes are TRBV10-3 and TRBJ2-1; the D gene is possibly TRBD1 (6 bases). This CDR3 is 12 amino acids long. Germline V gives CDR1 ENHRY, CDR2 SYGVKD. Trimming took 8 bases from V and 7 from J, leaving 12 bases between them. CDR3 nucleotides: TGTGCCATCGACCTAGGGGGAAATGAGCAGTTCTTC. Protein product: CAIDLGGNEQFF.

The chain uses TRBV27 and TRBJ2-2, with TRBD1 as a possible D gene (6 bases). V was pared by 6 bases and J by 5 bases, with 7 bases between. Germline CDR1 MNHEY, CDR2 SMNVEV (reference sequence). This CDR3 is built from 12 residues. CDR3 DNA: TGTGCCAGCAGAACAGGGACCGGGGAGCTGTTTTTT. It specifies CASRTGTGELFF.

The rearrangement links TRBV12-5 to TRBJ2-1; 14 bases agree with TRBD2. J was trimmed by 10 bases and V by 0 bases; bases with no gene match: 11. CDR3 length: 18 residues. Germline lookup yields CDR1 LGHNT and CDR2 FRNRAP. The CDR3 bases are TGTGCTAGTGGTTTGGTAGGTAGGGGACTAGCGGGAGTAGGCGAGCAGTTCTTC. It codes for CASGLVGRGLAGVGEQFF.

CDR3 nucleotide sequence: TGTGCCAGCAGCCAATCTGCATTCCGGGTACGGGGCTCTGGAAACACCATATATTTT. Encoded protein: CASSQSAFRVRGSGNTIYF. The chain combines TRBV14 with TRBJ1-3, with D hard to call. V was clipped by 2 bases and J by 0 bases, with 20 bases between them. The CDR3 is 19 amino acids. The V gene's germline CDR1 is SGHDN and CDR2 FVKESK.

J is TRBJ2-7 and V is TRBV19; 10 bases match TRBD1. With V trimmed by 3 bases and J by 1 base, 3 bases remained unmatched. This CDR3 is built from 15 residues. Germline assignment: CDR1 LNHDA and CDR2 SQIVND (reference sequence). The CDR3 sequence: CASSMGTGASYEQYF. Here the CDR3 DNA reads TGTGCCAGTAGTATGGGGACAGGGGCGTCCTACGAGCAGTACTTC.

The rearrangement links TRBV2 to TRBJ2-7, with D possibly being TRBD2 (6 bases). The CDR3 loop spans 12 amino acids. V was clipped by 8 bases and J by 3 bases, with 11 bases between them. The germline CDR1 and CDR2 sequences are SNHLY and FYNNEI. The CDR3 here is CASEGLFYEQYF. CDR3 bases: TGTGCCAGCGAGGGACTGTTCTACGAGCAGTACTTC.

The chain joins TRBV19 to TRBJ2-7; tentative D call: TRBD1 (6 bases). V lost 3 bases and J lost 6, with 15 bases in between. The V gene's germline CDR1 is LNHDA and CDR2 SQIVND (reference sequence). The CDR3 covers 14 residues. Here the CDR3 reads CASSMWTQGSEQYF. Here the CDR3 DNA reads TGTGCCAGTAGTATGTGGACCCAGGGGTCCGAGCAGTACTTC.

This rearrangement joins TRBV19 to TRBJ2-3; 11 bases match TRBD2. The CDR3 contains 17 residues. J lost 4 bases, V lost 7 bases, and 13 bases had no gene match. The germline V gene encodes CDR1 LNHDA and CDR2 SQIVND (reference sequence). DNA of the CDR3: TGTGCCAGTACCACGGCGGGAATACTAGCGGGAGCAGATACGCAGTATTTT. It yields the protein CASTTAGILAGADTQYF.

The chain joins TRBV6-1 to TRBJ1-2; D might be TRBD1 (6 bases). In germline, CDR1 is MNHNS, CDR2 SASEGT. The CDR3 loop spans 15 amino acids. The V end was cut by 1 base, the J end by 3 bases, with 12 bases between. The DNA for the CDR3 is TGTGCCAGCAGTGAAGGTACAGGGCTATACTATGGCTACACCTTC. Amino acid sequence: CASSEGTGLYYGYTF.

The chain is built from TRBV11-2 and TRBJ2-3, with no clear D. CDR3 size: 13 residues. The V end was cut by 3 bases, the J end by 6 bases, with 10 bases between. Germline CDR1 and CDR2: SGHAT and FQNNGV. CDR3 sequence: CASSFELADTQYF. CDR3 DNA sequence: TGTGCCAGCAGCTTCGAACTCGCCGATACGCAGTATTTT.

This sequence joins TRBV7-2 and TRBJ2-3; 9 nucleotides agree with TRBD1. The CDR3 contains 14 residues. The V and J ends lost 5 bases and 4 bases, in that order; junction bases with no gene match: 4. CDR1 and CDR2 (germline): SGHTA, FQGNSA. CDR3 protein: CASSPWTGADTQYF. The CDR3 DNA reads TGTGCCAGCAGCCCCTGGACAGGGGCAGATACGCAGTATTTT.

J is TRBJ1-2 and V is TRBV7-6; tentative D call: TRBD1 (5 bases). From germline, CDR1 is SGHVS and CDR2 FNYEAQ. There are 13 residues in the CDR3. Trimming shortened V by 6 bases and J by 4 bases, and 12 bases separated the two germline ends. The CDR3 nucleotides read TGTGCCAGCAGTTCGGACATCGCCTATGGCTACACCTTC. Translation: CASSSDIAYGYTF.

The DNA of the CDR3 is TGTGCCAGCAGCTTAGGGACAGGTGAGCAGTACTTC. Translating gives CASSLGTGEQYF. J is TRBJ2-7 and V is TRBV5-4, with 8 bases identical to TRBD1. The V gene's germline CDR1 is SGHNT and CDR2 YYREEE (reference sequence). The CDR3 contains 12 residues. The ends lost 2 bases at V and 7 bases at J; junction bases unmatched: 2.

The rearrangement uses TRBV30 and TRBJ1-2; TRBD1 is a possible D gene (5 bases). The CDR3 sequence is 16 residues long. The ends were cut back, 0 bases at V and 7 bases at J, with 21 bases in the middle. Germline V gene lookup returns CDR1 GTSNPN and CDR2 SVGIG (reference sequence). CDR3 sequence reads: CAWSVRGVLPIPGYTF. CDR3 DNA: TGTGCCTGGAGTGTACGGGGGGTACTTCCGATTCCTGGCTACACCTTC.

The chain joins TRBV27 to TRBJ1-2; 8 bases agree with TRBD1. V shed 5 bases and J 5 bases; nucleotides not matched to a gene: 10. The CDR3 is 15 residues long. Germline CDR1 is MNHEY and CDR2 is SMNVEV (reference sequence). Written as DNA, the CDR3 is TGTGCCAGCAGTACGGACAGGGTTCCGTTGTATGGCTACACCTTC. Translating it yields CASSTDRVPLYGYTF.

The V gene is TRBV7-9, the J gene TRBJ2-1; TRBD2 is a possible D gene (5 bases). The CDR3 covers 11 residues. CDR1 and CDR2 from the germline V gene are SEHNR and FQNEAQ (reference sequence). Trimming removed 2 bases at V and 14 bases at J, with 10 bases between. CDR3 amino acids: CASSLSGREFF. CDR3 nucleotide sequence: TGTGCCAGCAGCTTAAGCGGTAGGGAGTTCTTC.

The chain combines TRBV27 with TRBJ2-7; TRBD1 aligns across 7 bases. The CDR3 covers 13 residues. The V gene end was trimmed by 3 bases and the J gene end by 4 bases; junction bases not matched to a gene: 3. CDR1 and CDR2 (germline): MNHEY, SMNVEV (reference sequence). This chain's CDR3 is CASSLGDSYEQYF. CDR3 DNA sequence: TGTGCCAGCAGTTTGGGGGACAGTTACGAGCAGTACTTC.

The chain carries TRBV27 and TRBJ1-2; a possible D gene is TRBD1 (6 bases). The CDR3 consists of 14 residues. The V gene lost 5 bases and the J gene lost 3 bases, with 13 bases spanning the gap. The germline V gene encodes CDR1 MNHEY and CDR2 SMNVEV (reference sequence). The CDR3 coding sequence is TGTGCCAGCAGTGCGCACAGGGTGGACTATGGCTACACCTTC. It translates to CASSAHRVDYGYTF.

The chain is built from TRBV7-9 and TRBJ2-1; 8 positions match TRBD1. Germline CDR1 and CDR2: SEHNR and FQNEAQ (reference sequence). With V trimmed by 0 bases and J by 9 bases, 10 bases remained unmatched. This CDR3 has 16 residues. CDR3 protein: CASSLATGGVEGEQFF. CDR3 DNA: TGTGCCAGCAGCTTAGCCACAGGGGGAGTTGAGGGTGAGCAGTTCTTC.

The chain is built from TRBV11-2 and TRBJ2-1; TRBD2 aligns across 8 bases. The V gene end was trimmed by 1 base and the J gene end by 4 bases; junction bases not matched to a gene: 6. The CDR3 is 16 residues long. The germline CDR1 and CDR2 sequences are SGHAT and FQNNGV. DNA of the CDR3: TGTGCCAGCAGCTTAGCACCGACTAGCGTATACAATGAGCAGTTCTTC. It is translated as CASSLAPTSVYNEQFF. The variable domain in full, with the rest retrieved from reference TRBV11-2 and TRBJ2-1, is EAGVAQSPRYKIIEKRQSVAFWCNPISGHATLYWYQQILGQGPKLLIQFQNNGVVDDSQLPKDRFSAERLKGVDSTLKIQPAKLEDSAVYLCASSLAPTSVYNEQFFGPGTRLTVL.

V usage is TRBV7-6 and J usage is TRBJ2-7, with 11 nucleotides matching TRBD1. The CDR3 is 16 residues long. The J segment lost 1 base and the V segment lost 2 bases, leaving 4 bases of the junction unmatched. The germline V gene encodes CDR1 SGHVS and CDR2 FNYEAQ. The CDR3 loop is CASSLWGQGGSYEQYF. The CDR3, as DNA: TGTGCCAGCAGCTTATGGGGACAGGGGGGATCCTACGAGCAGTACTTC. Drawing the rest from reference TRBV7-6 and TRBJ2-7, the complete variable domain is GAGVSQSPRYKVTKRGQDVALRCDPISGHVSLYWYRQALGQGPEFLTYFNYEAQQDKSGLPNDRFSAERPEGSISTLTIQRTEQRDSAMYRCASSLWGQGGSYEQYFGPGTRLTVT.

The J gene is TRBJ2-3, the V gene TRBV10-2; maybe TRBD2 (5 bases). This CDR3 has 14 amino acids. V lost 4 bases, J lost 2 bases, and 10 bases lay in between. Germline CDR1 reads WSHSY; CDR2 reads SAAADI. The CDR3 DNA is TGCGCCAGCAGTGCGAAGCGGTCCACAGATACGCAGTATTTT. It encodes CASSAKRSTDTQYF.

The genes are TRBV4-2 and TRBJ2-1, with D tentatively TRBD1 (6 bases). V lost 4 bases to trimming and J lost 0 bases, with 13 bases between them. The CDR3 has 16 residues. Germline CDR1 is LGHNA and CDR2 is YNFKEQ. The CDR3 protein is CASSPLTGSSYNEQFF. CDR3 nucleotide sequence: TGTGCCAGCAGCCCATTGACAGGTAGCTCCTACAATGAGCAGTTCTTC.

This sequence joins TRBV5-6 and TRBJ2-5; TRBD2 matches 12 bases. There are 16 residues in the CDR3. Germline trimming cut 2 bases from V and 5 bases from J; bases unmatched to any gene: 7. The V gene's germline CDR1 is SGHDT and CDR2 YYEEEE. CDR3 residues: CASSFRTSGMYETQYF. The CDR3 DNA reads TGTGCCAGCAGCTTTAGGACTAGCGGGATGTACGAGACCCAGTACTTC.

The chain links TRBV19 to TRBJ1-1, with a possible D match to TRBD1 (5 bases). Per the germline V gene, CDR1 is LNHDA and CDR2 is SQIVND (reference sequence). The ends were cut back, 6 bases at V and 0 bases at J, with 17 bases in the middle. The CDR3 spans 16 residues. This CDR3 reads CASSYSSGDLNTEAFF. In DNA form, the CDR3 reads TGTGCCAGTAGCTATTCGTCGGGGGACCTGAACACTGAAGCTTTCTTT.

The chain recombines TRBV4-2 with TRBJ2-1, with TRBD2 as a possible D gene (6 bases). V lost 2 bases, J lost 0 bases, and 11 bases lay in between. The CDR3 length is 16 residues. Germline CDR1 LGHNA, CDR2 YNFKEQ. The DNA of the CDR3 is TGTGCCAGCAGCCAATCGCGGGGAAGCTCCTACAATGAGCAGTTCTTC. Translated: CASSQSRGSSYNEQFF.

V gene TRBV5-4 combines with J gene TRBJ1-2; 10 nucleotides agree with TRBD1. CDR1 is SGHNT, CDR2 YYREEE, per germline (reference sequence). This CDR3 spans 19 amino acids. The V and J ends lost 0 bases and 2 bases, in that order; junction bases with no gene match: 13. The CDR3 protein is CASSLGWGTGANPNYGYTF. As DNA, the CDR3 is TGTGCCAGCAGCTTGGGGTGGGGGACAGGGGCGAACCCCAACTATGGCTACACCTTC.

The chain uses TRBV6-5 and TRBJ2-7; D gene ambiguous. This CDR3 comprises 15 residues. The V and J ends lost 0 bases and 1 base respectively, with 10 bases between them. Germline V gene data show CDR1 as MNHEY and CDR2 as SVGAGI. The CDR3 region is CASSYSLGRSYEQYF. CDR3 DNA: TGTGCCAGCAGTTACTCACTGGGCAGGTCCTACGAGCAGTACTTC.

V is TRBV7-8 and J is TRBJ2-7, with TRBD1 identical over 8 bases. The V gene end was trimmed by 5 bases and the J gene end by 5 bases; junction bases not matched to a gene: 23. Germline V CDR1 and CDR2: SGHVS, FQNEAQ. This CDR3 spans 19 amino acids. CDR3 sequence: CASSQPLGQGAYELDEQYF. The DNA of the CDR3 is TGTGCCAGCAGCCAACCCCTGGGGCAGGGGGCCTACGAACTCGACGAGCAGTACTTC.